A selection of T cell receptor beta chains follows, all from one sample in a study of radiation and T cells in renal cell carcinoma. Repertoires were generated with immunoSEQ multiplex PCR, while TCRdb's copy carries only in-frame clones and drops some. This sample has some 78,000 clones, with 89% found just once. This material consisted of blood, taken from a patient whose treatment included radiotherapy and nephrectomy. These TCRs come from a woman in her sixties or seventies with renal cell carcinoma. Each CDR3 is given with its conserved first and last residue.

j_gene | v_gene | CDR3aa
TRBJ1-6 | TRBV2 | CASSTSRGGSYNSPLHF
TRBJ1-5 | TRBV30 | CAWSVGQGLNQPQHF
TRBJ1-2 | TRBV2 | CASSEDRFYGYTF
TRBJ2-3 | TRBV7-2 | CASSTRLTDTQYF
TRBJ2-2 | TRBV19 | CASSIWGGELFF
TRBJ1-1 | TRBV6-1 | CASSRGVNTEAFF
TRBJ2-1 | TRBV7-2 | CASSPRLASGYNEQFF
TRBJ2-2 | TRBV10-1 | CASSLPGQNTGELFF
TRBJ1-1 | TRBV10-3 | CAISDKSGRETEAFF
TRBJ2-1 | TRBV27 | CASSLWRHNEQFF
TRBJ1-3 | TRBV27 | CASSLNGVSGNTIYF
TRBJ2-3 | TRBV14 | CASSQTAGGFTDTQYF
TRBJ2-3 | TRBV5-1 | CASSLVDPGADTQYF
TRBJ2-1 | TRBV2 | CASSPRGLAGDEQFF
TRBJ2-7 | TRBV7-8 | CASSGSLAGGTFSYEQYF
TRBJ2-5 | TRBV19 | CASSIQGGPETQYF
TRBJ1-2 | TRBV7-2 | CASSSGLGYTF
TRBJ1-5 | TRBV19 | CASSMGSYQPQHF
TRBJ2-5 | TRBV5-4 | CASSFGTSGQETQYF
TRBJ2-3 | TRBV7-9 | CASSSPKGLRGRITDTQYF
TRBJ2-7 | TRBV11-2 | CASSLQWDSNYEQYF
TRBJ2-3 | TRBV5-1 | CASSLGTTLSTDTQYF
TRBJ2-7 | TRBV28 | CASSLRWTSGGSYEQYF
TRBJ1-1 | TRBV18 | CASFLGPGGATEAFF
TRBJ2-2 | TRBV6-5 | CASRATTGELFF
TRBJ2-7 | TRBV7-9 | CASSLYSATGGYEQYF
TRBJ2-3 | TRBV5-5 | CASSWDIPPTTDTQYF
TRBJ1-2 | TRBV28 | CASSLPNYGYTF
TRBJ2-2 | TRBV7-2 | CASSLFSSWDTGELFF
TRBJ1-4 | TRBV30 | CAWRKPNGEKLFF
TRBJ2-5 | TRBV10-1 | CASSVETQYF
TRBJ1-1 | TRBV30 | CAWRGGANTEAFF
TRBJ2-1 | TRBV5-4 | CASSRGGASNEQFF
TRBJ2-5 | TRBV4-2 | CASSQEDGALGETQYF
TRBJ2-3 | TRBV9 | CASTSGRTDTQYF
TRBJ2-7 | TRBV6-1 | CASSDHRGSSYEQYF
TRBJ1-6 | TRBV11-2 | CASSLWGGRADLNSPLHF
TRBJ1-2 | TRBV30 | CAWSVLENYGYTF
TRBJ2-1 | TRBV29-1 | CSVEDRTSLPYNEQFF
TRBJ2-7 | TRBV11-2 | CASSPRDRLNEQYF
TRBJ2-1 | TRBV7-6 | CASSRTSGTISYNEQFF
TRBJ2-2 | TRBV7-9 | CASRTGEFTGELFF
TRBJ2-1 | TRBV18 | CASSRDRGRSTYNEQFF
TRBJ1-2 | TRBV27 | CASSPRGASGRSNYGYTF
TRBJ2-3 | TRBV6-4 | CASSGTGTDTQYF
TRBJ1-5 | TRBV7-8 | CASSSSGTGEQPQHF
TRBJ2-7 | TRBV29-1 | CSVAIIGNEQYF
TRBJ2-7 | TRBV2 | CASTKKGGPYEQYF
TRBJ2-6 | TRBV6-5 | CATRRDTGANVLTF